In its sample, the clone carrying this T cell receptor beta chain was seen once. Clones were read by immunoSEQ multiplex PCR, and TCRdb kept only the in-frame ones, dropping some. Of some 10,000 clones listed, 75% to 80% are singletons. These data belong to a study of sequential checkpoint blockade in melanoma. Study background: Randomization was 1:1 between first-line nivolumab→ipilimumab and ipilimumab→nivolumab. Both treatment sequences were followed by maintenance nivolumab.

This sample's treatment: randomized to nivolumab then ipilimumab (arm A) or the reverse (arm B). No patient had prior DNA-damaging chemotherapy. PBMC sorting kept live CD3+CD8+ cells without CD19 or CD56. This clonotype originated in a human donor with melanoma. The sequences come from CD8+ T cells sorted from blood (inferred from file names), collected from a patient given nivolumab and ipilimumab in sequence.

The CDR3 loop reads CASSSDRVSYEQYF. In nucleotides, the CDR3 is TGCGCCAGCAGCTCGGACAGGGTCTCCTACGAGCAGTACTTC. The chain is built from TRBV5-1 and TRBJ2-7, with 8 bases lining up with TRBD1. The ends lost 3 bases at V and 0 bases at J; junction bases unmatched: 2. Germline V gene lookup returns CDR1 SGHRS and CDR2 YFSETQ. The CDR3 has 14 amino acids.